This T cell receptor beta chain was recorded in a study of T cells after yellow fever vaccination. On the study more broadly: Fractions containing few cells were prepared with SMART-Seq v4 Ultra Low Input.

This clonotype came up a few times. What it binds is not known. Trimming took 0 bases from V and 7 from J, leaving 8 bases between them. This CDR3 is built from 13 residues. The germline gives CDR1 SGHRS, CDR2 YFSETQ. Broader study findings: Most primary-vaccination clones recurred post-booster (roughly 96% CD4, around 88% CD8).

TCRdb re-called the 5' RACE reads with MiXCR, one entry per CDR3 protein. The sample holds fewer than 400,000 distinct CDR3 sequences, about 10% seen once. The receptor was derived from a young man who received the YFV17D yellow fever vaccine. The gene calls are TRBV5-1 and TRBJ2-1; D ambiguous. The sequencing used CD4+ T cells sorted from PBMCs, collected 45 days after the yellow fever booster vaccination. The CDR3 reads CASSLGLNNEQFF. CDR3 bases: TGCGCCAGCAGCTTGGGCCTAAATAATGAGCAGTTCTTC.